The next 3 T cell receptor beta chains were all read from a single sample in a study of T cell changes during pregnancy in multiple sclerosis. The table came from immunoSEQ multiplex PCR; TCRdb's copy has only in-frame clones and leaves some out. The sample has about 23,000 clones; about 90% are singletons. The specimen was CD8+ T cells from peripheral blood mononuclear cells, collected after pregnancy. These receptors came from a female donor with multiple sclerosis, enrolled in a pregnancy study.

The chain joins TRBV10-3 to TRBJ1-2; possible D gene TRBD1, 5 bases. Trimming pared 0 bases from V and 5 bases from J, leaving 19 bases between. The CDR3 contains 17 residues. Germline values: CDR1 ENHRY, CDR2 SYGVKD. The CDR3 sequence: CAISESTRGLREYGYTF. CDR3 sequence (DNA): TGTGCCATCAGTGAGTCGACTCGGGGACTGCGGGAATATGGCTACACCTTC.

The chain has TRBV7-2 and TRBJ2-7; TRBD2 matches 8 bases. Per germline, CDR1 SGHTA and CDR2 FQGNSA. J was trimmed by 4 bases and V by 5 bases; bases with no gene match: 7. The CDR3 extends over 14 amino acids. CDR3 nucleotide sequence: TGTGCCAGCAGCGATCCGGGACTAGGATACGAGCAGTACTTC. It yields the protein CASSDPGLGYEQYF.

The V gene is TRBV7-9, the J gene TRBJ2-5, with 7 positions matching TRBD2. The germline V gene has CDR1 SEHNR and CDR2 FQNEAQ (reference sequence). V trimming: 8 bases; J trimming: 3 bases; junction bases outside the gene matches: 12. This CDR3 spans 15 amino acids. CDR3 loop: CASGIAGGGKETQYF. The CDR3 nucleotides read TGTGCCAGCGGCATAGCGGGTGGGGGGAAAGAGACCCAGTACTTC.